The 21 T cell receptor beta chains below were found in one sample sequenced in a study of blood T cell repertoires in COVID-19. Produced via immunoSEQ multiplex PCR; TCRdb's table is partial and in-frame only. The table records some 200,000 clones, 80% to 90% of them present only once. Sequencing was performed on peripheral blood. These TCRs come from an elderly man with acute or convalescent COVID-19.

This chain links TRBV29-1 with TRBJ2-7; no reliable D call. Germline CDR1 is SQVTM and CDR2 is ANQGSEA. The V and J ends lost 5 bases and 3 bases respectively, with 8 bases between them. The CDR3 length is 11 residues. DNA for the CDR3: TGCAGCGTTTCTAGTCTCTACGAGCAGTACTTC. It is translated as CSVSSLYEQYF.

For the CDR3, the DNA is TGTGCCAGTACCCCCCTGGGGACTAGCGGGGGGGGCACAGATACGCAGTATTTT. This encodes CASTPLGTSGGGTDTQYF. The chain has TRBV19 and TRBJ2-3; 16 bases are a match to TRBD2. The CDR3 loop spans 18 amino acids. The J segment lost 1 base and the V segment lost 7 bases, leaving 8 bases of the junction unmatched. Germline CDR1 reads LNHDA; CDR2 reads SQIVND (reference sequence).

Comment on this clone: In the same sample, other DNA sequences code for this CDR3. This chain uses TRBV19 with TRBJ1-1; 7 bases match TRBD1. The CDR3 is 14 residues long. After removal of 1 base from V and 1 base from J, the junction contained 0 bases not matched to a gene. Germline CDR1 is LNHDA and CDR2 is SQIVND (reference sequence). DNA of the CDR3: TGTGCCAGTAGTATAGGGACAGGGAACACTGAAGCTTTCTTT. This sequence encodes CASSIGTGNTEAFF.

The chain has TRBV19 and TRBJ2-2; no clear D gene. Germline CDR1 LNHDA, CDR2 SQIVND (reference sequence). The CDR3 spans 13 residues. The V end lost 6 bases, the J end lost 7 bases, and 12 bases lay between the germline ends. Written as DNA, the CDR3 is TGTGCCAGTAGGACACCGGTTTTCGGGGAGCTGTTTTTT. Its translation: CASRTPVFGELFF.

The J gene is TRBJ1-4, the V gene TRBV15, with no clear D. CDR3 length equals 14 residues. Trimming shortened V by 3 bases and J by 8 bases, and 13 bases separated the two germline ends. CDR1 LNHNV and CDR2 YYDKDF come from the germline V gene (reference sequence). In nucleotides, the CDR3 is TGTGCCACCAGCAGCGGTCTTATACGAGAAAAACTGTTTTTT. Protein: CATSSGLIREKLFF.

This chain connects TRBV6-1 to TRBJ1-2; TRBD1 is a possible D gene (5 bases). Trimming shortened V by 3 bases and J by 10 bases, and 12 bases separated the two germline ends. Germline V gene data show CDR1 as MNHNS and CDR2 as SASEGT. The CDR3 spans 12 residues. CDR3 nucleotides: TGTGCCAGCAGTGACGGACACGTTCCCTACACCTTC. Its protein product is CASSDGHVPYTF.

The chain links TRBV7-9 to TRBJ2-7, with D possibly TRBD2 on 5 matching bases. Trimming left V 3 bases short and J 6 bases short, with 21 bases between. Germline V gene sequence: CDR1 SEHNR, CDR2 FQNEAQ (reference sequence). This CDR3 is 16 amino acids long. The CDR3 DNA reads TGTGCCAGCAGCTTCGATACGGTCTTAACAGCGGTCGAGCAGTACTTC. Protein product: CASSFDTVLTAVEQYF.

The V and J genes are TRBV30 and TRBJ2-2; possibly TRBD2 for D (5 bases). V shed 7 bases and J shed 3 bases, with 15 bases lying between them. Germline CDR1 reads GTSNPN; CDR2 reads SVGIG (reference sequence). The CDR3 consists of 14 residues. CDR3 DNA: TGTGCCTACACTAGGGCACTGGACACCGGGGAGCTGTTTTTT. It translates to CAYTRALDTGELFF.

This clone was observed a single time. The chain uses TRBV7-8 and TRBJ2-7, with 13 nucleotides matching TRBD2. The CDR3 runs to 17 residues. J gave up 6 bases and V 1 base, and 9 bases lay outside the gene matches. Germline assignment: CDR1 SGHVS and CDR2 FQNEAQ. In DNA form, the CDR3 reads TGTGCCAGCAGCTTAGGGAGCGGACTAGCGGGAGTTCTCGAGCAGTACTTC. Protein: CASSLGSGLAGVLEQYF.

This clone was seen once. CDR3 bases: TGTGCCAGCAGGCCGACAGGGGGCGCAAACTATGGCTACACCTTC. Encoded protein: CASRPTGGANYGYTF. The chain combines TRBV6-5 with TRBJ1-2, with 10 bases lining up with TRBD1. J was trimmed by 2 bases and V by 6 bases; bases with no gene match: 6. Germline V gene data show CDR1 as MNHEY and CDR2 as SVGAGI. CDR3 length: 15 residues.

This sequence joins TRBV7-3 and TRBJ1-2; no clear D. The CDR3 is 13 amino acids. Trimming cost V 5 bases and J 2 bases, with 9 bases left between them. Germline values: CDR1 SGHTA, CDR2 FQGTGA. The DNA of the CDR3 is TGTGCCAGCAGCCAAACTCCAAACTATGGCTACACCTTC. Protein product: CASSQTPNYGYTF.

This clone was seen ten or more times. This chain links TRBV24-1 with TRBJ1-2; 8 bases agree with TRBD1. The V gene end was trimmed by 12 bases and the J gene end by 6 bases; junction bases not matched to a gene: 5. CDR3 length: 11 residues. The germline V gene has CDR1 KGHDR and CDR2 SFDVKD. Here the CDR3 reads CAVRGPDGYTF. CDR3 in DNA: TGTGCCGTCAGGGGGCCCGATGGCTACACCTTC.

The gene calls are TRBV2 and TRBJ2-2, with D possibly being TRBD2 (5 bases). Deletions cut 7 bases from V and 0 bases from J, with 9 bases between. In germline, CDR1 is SNHLY, CDR2 FYNNEI. The CDR3 sequence is 14 residues long. The CDR3 reads CASKLEANTGELFF. The CDR3 DNA is TGTGCCAGCAAGTTGGAGGCGAACACCGGGGAGCTGTTTTTT.

This clone has a single count. The chain combines TRBV7-8 with TRBJ1-3; 7 bases line up with TRBD1. Germline V gene data show CDR1 as SGHVS and CDR2 as FQNEAQ. CDR3 length: 16 residues. J lost 0 bases, V lost 5 bases, and 7 bases had no gene match. CDR3 in amino acids: CASSRDSFFSGNTIYF. CDR3 DNA: TGTGCCAGCAGCCGGGACAGCTTTTTCTCTGGAAACACCATATATTTT.

The genes are TRBV4-1 and TRBJ1-2; D is undetermined. From germline, CDR1 is MGHRA and CDR2 YSYEKL. The V and J ends lost 6 bases and 2 bases respectively, with 16 bases between them. CDR3 length equals 15 residues. In nucleotides, the CDR3 is TGCGCCAGCAGACCACATATGGCATCGAACTATGGCTACACCTTC. Translating it yields CASRPHMASNYGYTF.

CDR3 nucleotides: TGTGCCAGCAGTTTAACCCCCAGGATTAACACCGGGGAGCTGTTTTTT. It yields the protein CASSLTPRINTGELFF. The V gene is TRBV27, the J gene TRBJ2-2, with D unclear. V was cut by 2 bases and J by 2 bases, with 12 bases left in between. Germline-derived CDR1 and CDR2 are MNHEY and SMNVEV (reference sequence). The CDR3 covers 16 residues.

This clone was seen a handful of times. This chain joins TRBV19 and TRBJ2-5; no clear D gene. Trimming left V 5 bases short and J 5 bases short, with 15 bases between. The CDR3 is made up of 14 amino acids. The germline CDR1 and CDR2 sequences are LNHDA and SQIVND (reference sequence). CDR3 residues: CASSRPERRETQYF. DNA for the CDR3: TGTGCCAGTAGTCGACCCGAACGGCGGGAGACCCAGTACTTC.

The CDR3 DNA is TGTGCCAGCAGAAATGGACAGGGGAGGGGTACCGGGGAGCTGTTTTTT. Translating gives CASRNGQGRGTGELFF. The rearrangement joins TRBV28 to TRBJ2-2; TRBD1 matches 9 bases. CDR1 MDHEN and CDR2 SYDVKM come from the germline V gene. After removal of 6 bases from V and 5 bases from J, the junction contained 10 bases not matched to a gene. The CDR3 length is 16 residues.

This chain uses TRBV10-3 with TRBJ2-1; 10 bases agree with TRBD1. This CDR3 comprises 17 residues. CDR1 ENHRY and CDR2 SYGVKD come from the germline V gene. Germline trimming cut 2 bases from V and 9 bases from J; bases unmatched to any gene: 13. The CDR3 DNA reads as TGTGCCATCAGTGAGCCGACAGGGGGCGAAAGGGGTGGTGAGCAGTTCTTC. Its translation is CAISEPTGGERGGEQFF.

The V call is TRBV7-9, the J call TRBJ2-3; TRBD1 matches at 7 bases. This CDR3 has 15 residues. Germline lookup yields CDR1 SEHNR and CDR2 FQNEAQ (reference sequence). Trimming at V came to 5 bases and at J to 4 bases, leaving 9 bases not matched to a gene. In DNA form, the CDR3 reads TGTGCCAGCAGCATGGGACAGTCAAAGGCAGATACGCAGTATTTT. Amino acids: CASSMGQSKADTQYF. Together with reference TRBV7-9 and TRBJ2-3, the CDR3 gives the full variable domain: DTGVSQNPRHKITKRGQNVTFRCDPISEHNRLYWYRQTLGQGPEFLTYFQNEAQLEKSRLLSDRFSAERPKGSFSTLEIQRTEQGDSAMYLCASSMGQSKADTQYFGPGTRLTVL.

On this clone itself: Other DNA sequences within the sample encode an identical CDR3. The chain employs TRBV29-1 and TRBJ2-1, with 9 bases fitting TRBD1. V was clipped by 0 bases and J by 10 bases; unmatched bases: 10. This CDR3 has 15 amino acids. Germline V CDR1 and CDR2: SQVTM, ANQGSEA. CDR3 in amino acids: CSVEDTGGGGREQFF. CDR3 nucleotide sequence: TGCAGCGTTGAAGATACAGGGGGCGGGGGTCGCGAGCAGTTCTTC.